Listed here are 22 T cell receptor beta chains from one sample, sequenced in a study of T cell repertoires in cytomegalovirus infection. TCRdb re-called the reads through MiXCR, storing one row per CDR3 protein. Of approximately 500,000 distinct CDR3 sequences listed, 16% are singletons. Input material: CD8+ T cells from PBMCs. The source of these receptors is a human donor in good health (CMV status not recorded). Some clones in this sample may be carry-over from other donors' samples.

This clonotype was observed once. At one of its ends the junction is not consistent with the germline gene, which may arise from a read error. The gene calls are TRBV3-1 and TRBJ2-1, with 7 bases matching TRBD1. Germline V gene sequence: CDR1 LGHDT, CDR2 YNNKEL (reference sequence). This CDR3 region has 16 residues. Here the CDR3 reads CASSQAQGSSNNEQFF. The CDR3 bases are TGTGCCAGCAGCCAAGCACAGGGGAGCTCCAACAATGAGCAGTTCTTC.

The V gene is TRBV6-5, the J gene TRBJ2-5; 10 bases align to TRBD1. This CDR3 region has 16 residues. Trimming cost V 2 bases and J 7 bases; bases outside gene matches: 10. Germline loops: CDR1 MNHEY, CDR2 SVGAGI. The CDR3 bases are TGTGCCAGCAGTTACAAACGGGACAGGGGTCGGGTGACCCAGTACTTC. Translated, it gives CASSYKRDRGRVTQYF.

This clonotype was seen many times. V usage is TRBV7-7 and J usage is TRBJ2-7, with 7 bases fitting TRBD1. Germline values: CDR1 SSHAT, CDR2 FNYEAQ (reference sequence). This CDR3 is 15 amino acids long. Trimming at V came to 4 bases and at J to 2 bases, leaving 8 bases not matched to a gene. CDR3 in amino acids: CASSSGRGPTYEQYF. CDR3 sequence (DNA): TGTGCCAGCAGCTCCGGAAGGGGGCCGACCTACGAGCAGTACTTC.

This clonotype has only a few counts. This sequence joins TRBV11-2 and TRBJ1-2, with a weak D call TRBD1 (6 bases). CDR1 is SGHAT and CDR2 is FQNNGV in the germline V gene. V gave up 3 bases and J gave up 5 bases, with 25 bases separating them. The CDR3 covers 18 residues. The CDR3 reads CASSFNGALKQGLYGYTF. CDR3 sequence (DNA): TGTGCCAGCAGCTTTAATGGGGCTTTAAAGCAGGGGTTGTATGGCTACACCTTC.

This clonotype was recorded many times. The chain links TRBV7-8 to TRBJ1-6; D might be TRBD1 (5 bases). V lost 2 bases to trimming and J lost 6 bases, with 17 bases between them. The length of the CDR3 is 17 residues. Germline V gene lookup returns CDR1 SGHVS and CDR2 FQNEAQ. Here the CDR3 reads CASSLPAGRVPNSPLHF. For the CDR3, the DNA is TGTGCCAGCAGCTTACCTGCAGGGAGGGTCCCTAATTCACCCCTCCACTTT.

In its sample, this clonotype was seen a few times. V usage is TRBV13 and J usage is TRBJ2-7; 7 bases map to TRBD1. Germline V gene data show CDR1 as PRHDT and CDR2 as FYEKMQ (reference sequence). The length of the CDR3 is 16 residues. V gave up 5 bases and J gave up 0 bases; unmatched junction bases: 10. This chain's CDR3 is CASSAWDRKTSYEQYF. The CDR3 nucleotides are TGTGCCAGCAGCGCCTGGGACAGAAAGACCTCCTACGAGCAGTACTTC. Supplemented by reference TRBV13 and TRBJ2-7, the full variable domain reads AAGVIQSPRHLIKEKRETATLKCYPIPRHDTVYWYQQGPGQDPQFLISFYEKMQSDKGSIPDRFSAQQFSDYHSELNMSSLELGDSALYFCASSAWDRKTSYEQYFGPGTRLTVT.

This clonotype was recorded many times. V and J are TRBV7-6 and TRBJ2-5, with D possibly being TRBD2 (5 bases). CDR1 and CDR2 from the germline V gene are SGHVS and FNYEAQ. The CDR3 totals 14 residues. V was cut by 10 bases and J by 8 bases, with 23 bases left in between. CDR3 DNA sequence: TGTGCCACCGATATAAGGGCGGGTTATTCTACCCAGTACTTC. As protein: CATDIRAGYSTQYF.

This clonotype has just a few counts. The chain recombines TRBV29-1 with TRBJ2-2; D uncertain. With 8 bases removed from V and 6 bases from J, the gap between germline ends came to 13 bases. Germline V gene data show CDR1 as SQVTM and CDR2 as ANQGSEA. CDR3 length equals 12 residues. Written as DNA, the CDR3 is TGCAGCCTCCTACTTGGACCCGGGGAGCTGTTTTTT. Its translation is CSLLLGPGELFF.

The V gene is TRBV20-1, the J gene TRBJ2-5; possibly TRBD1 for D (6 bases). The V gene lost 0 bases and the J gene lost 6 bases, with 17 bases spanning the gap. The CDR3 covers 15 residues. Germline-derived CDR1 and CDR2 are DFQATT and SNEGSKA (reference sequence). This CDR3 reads CSAREAEEGVKTQYF. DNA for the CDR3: TGCAGTGCTAGAGAGGCGGAAGAGGGGGTTAAGACCCAGTACTTC.

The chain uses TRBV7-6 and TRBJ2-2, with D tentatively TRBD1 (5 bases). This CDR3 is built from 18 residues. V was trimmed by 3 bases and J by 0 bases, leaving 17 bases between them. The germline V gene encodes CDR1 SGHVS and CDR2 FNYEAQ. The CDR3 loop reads CASSFGHKTSPNTGELFF. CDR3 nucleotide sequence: TGTGCCAGCAGCTTCGGACACAAGACCTCCCCGAACACCGGGGAGCTGTTTTTT.

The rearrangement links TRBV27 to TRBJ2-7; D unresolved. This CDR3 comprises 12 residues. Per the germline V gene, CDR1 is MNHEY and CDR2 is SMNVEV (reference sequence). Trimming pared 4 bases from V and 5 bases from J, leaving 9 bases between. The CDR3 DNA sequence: TGTGCCAGCAGTTCTAAACCCCACGAGCAGTACTTC. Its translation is CASSSKPHEQYF.

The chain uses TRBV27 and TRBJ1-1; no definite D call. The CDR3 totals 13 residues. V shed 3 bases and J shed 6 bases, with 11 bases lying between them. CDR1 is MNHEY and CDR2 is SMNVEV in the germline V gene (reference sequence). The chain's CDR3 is CASSFGSMAEAFF. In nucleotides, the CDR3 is TGTGCCAGCAGTTTTGGGTCCATGGCTGAAGCTTTCTTT.

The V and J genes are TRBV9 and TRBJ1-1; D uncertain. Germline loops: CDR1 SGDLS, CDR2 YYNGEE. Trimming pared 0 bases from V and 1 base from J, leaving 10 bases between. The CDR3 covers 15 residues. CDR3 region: CASSVGIGSNTEAFF. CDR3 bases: TGTGCCAGCAGCGTAGGGATAGGATCGAACACTGAAGCTTTCTTT.

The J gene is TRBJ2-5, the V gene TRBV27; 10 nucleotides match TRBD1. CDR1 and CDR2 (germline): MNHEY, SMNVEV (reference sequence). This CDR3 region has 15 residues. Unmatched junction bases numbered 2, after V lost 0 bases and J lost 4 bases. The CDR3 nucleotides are TGTGCCAGCAGTTTATCGGGGACAGGGGCAGAGACCCAGTACTTC. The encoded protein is CASSLSGTGAETQYF.

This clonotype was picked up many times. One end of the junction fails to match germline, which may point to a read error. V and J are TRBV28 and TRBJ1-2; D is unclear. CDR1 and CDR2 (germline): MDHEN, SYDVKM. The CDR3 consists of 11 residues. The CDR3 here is CASGLNYGYTF. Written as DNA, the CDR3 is TGTGCCAGCGGTTTGAACTATGGCTACACCTTC.

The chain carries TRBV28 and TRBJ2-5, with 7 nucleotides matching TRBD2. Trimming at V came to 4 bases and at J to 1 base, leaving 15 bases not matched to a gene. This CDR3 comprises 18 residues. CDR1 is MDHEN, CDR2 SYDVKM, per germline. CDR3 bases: TGTGCCAGCAGTTCCAACGGGGAGGGACTAAGGGCCCAAGAGACCCAGTACTTC. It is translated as CASSSNGEGLRAQETQYF.

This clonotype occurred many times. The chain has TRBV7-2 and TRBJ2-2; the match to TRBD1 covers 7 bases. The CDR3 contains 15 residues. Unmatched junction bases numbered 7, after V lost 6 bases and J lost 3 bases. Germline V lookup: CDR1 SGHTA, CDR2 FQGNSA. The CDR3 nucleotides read TGTGCCAGCAGTTCTCCGACAGGGTACACCGGGGAGCTGTTTTTT. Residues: CASSSPTGYTGELFF.

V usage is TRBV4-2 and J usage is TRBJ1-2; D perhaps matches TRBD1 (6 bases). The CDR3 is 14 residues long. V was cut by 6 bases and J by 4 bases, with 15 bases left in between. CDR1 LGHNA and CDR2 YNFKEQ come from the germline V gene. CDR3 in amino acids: CASRGAVTGYGYTF. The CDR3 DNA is TGTGCCAGCAGGGGCGCCGTGACAGGCTATGGCTACACCTTC.

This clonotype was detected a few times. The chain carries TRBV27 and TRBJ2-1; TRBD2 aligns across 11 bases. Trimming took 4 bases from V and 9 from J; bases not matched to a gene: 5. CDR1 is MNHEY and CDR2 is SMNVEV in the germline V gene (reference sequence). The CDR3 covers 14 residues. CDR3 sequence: CASSSLAGVGEQFF. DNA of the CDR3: TGTGCCAGCAGTTCACTAGCGGGAGTAGGTGAGCAGTTCTTC.

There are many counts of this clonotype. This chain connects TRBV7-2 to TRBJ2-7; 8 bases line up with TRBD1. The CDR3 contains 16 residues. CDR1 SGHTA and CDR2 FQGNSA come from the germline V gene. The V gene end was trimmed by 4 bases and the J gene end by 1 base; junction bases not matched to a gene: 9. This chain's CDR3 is CASSSVGDRGSYEQYF. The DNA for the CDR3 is TGTGCCAGCAGCTCGGTCGGCGACAGGGGATCCTACGAGCAGTACTTC. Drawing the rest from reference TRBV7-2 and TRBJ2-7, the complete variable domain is GAGVSQSPSNKVTEKGKDVELRCDPISGHTALYWYRQSLGQGLEFLIYFQGNSAPDKSGLPSDRFSAERTGGSVSTLTIQRTQQEDSAVYLCASSSVGDRGSYEQYFGPGTRLTVT.

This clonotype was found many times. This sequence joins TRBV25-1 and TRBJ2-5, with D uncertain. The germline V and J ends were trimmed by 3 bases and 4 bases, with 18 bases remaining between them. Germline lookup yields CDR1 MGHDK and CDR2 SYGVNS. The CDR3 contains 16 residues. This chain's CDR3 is CASSDPNGPSGETQYF. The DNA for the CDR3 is TGTGCCAGCAGTGACCCGAACGGACCCTCCGGAGAGACCCAGTACTTC.

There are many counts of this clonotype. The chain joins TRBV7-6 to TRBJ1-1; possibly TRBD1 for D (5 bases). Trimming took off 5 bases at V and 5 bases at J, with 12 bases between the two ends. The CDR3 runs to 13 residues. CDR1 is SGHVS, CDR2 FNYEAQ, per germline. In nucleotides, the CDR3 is TGTGCCAGCAGCAACGGGGGGGGGACTGAAGCTTTCTTT. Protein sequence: CASSNGGGTEAFF.